One and the same sample provided the 13 T cell receptor beta chains below, sequenced in a study of patients and donors after allogeneic stem cell transplantation. TCRdb called the RT-PCR reads again in MiXCR, with one record for every CDR3 protein. Of 65,000 to 80,000 distinct CDR3 sequences in the sample, 26% were seen once. Sequencing was carried out using blood, either unsorted or a sorted T cell fraction (not recorded which). All receptors derive from a human donor who was either an allogeneic HSCT recipient or a stem cell or donor lymphocyte infusion donor (not recorded which). It is not recorded whose cells these are; they may come from a transplant donor.

The chain joins TRBV19 to TRBJ1-5, with 12 positions matching TRBD1. The germline V gene encodes CDR1 LNHDA and CDR2 SQIVND (reference sequence). The junction had 5 bases not matched to a gene; V was cut back by 4 bases and J by 4 bases. The CDR3 has 16 amino acids. The CDR3 coding sequence is TGTGCCAGTAGTACACCGGGACAGGGGGCAAATCAGCCCCAGCATTTT. This gives the protein CASSTPGQGANQPQHF.

This clonotype appeared a few times. The V call is TRBV19, the J call TRBJ2-3; D perhaps matches TRBD2 (6 bases). Per the germline V gene, CDR1 is LNHDA and CDR2 is SQIVND (reference sequence). The CDR3 is made up of 14 amino acids. V lost 7 bases and J 0 bases, leaving 11 bases between the germline ends. The CDR3 spells CASTLGGSTDTQYF. The DNA of the CDR3 is TGTGCCAGTACCCTTGGGGGGAGCACAGATACGCAGTATTTT.

The chain combines TRBV29-1 with TRBJ2-1, with 10 bases that match TRBD1. Germline CDR1 and CDR2: SQVTM and ANQGSEA. J lost 0 bases, V lost 6 bases, and 14 bases had no gene match. This CDR3 comprises 18 residues. The DNA for the CDR3 is TGCAGCGTCTCCGGGACAGGGGAGCGGGGTAGCTCCTACAATGAGCAGTTCTTC. Its protein is CSVSGTGERGSSYNEQFF.

The J gene is TRBJ1-1, the V gene TRBV29-1, with D tentatively TRBD1 (6 bases). Trimming pared 4 bases from V and 6 bases from J, leaving 9 bases between. The germline CDR1 and CDR2 sequences are SQVTM and ANQGSEA. The CDR3 loop spans 11 amino acids. The CDR3 coding sequence is TGCAGCGTTGGGCGACAGGCTGAAGCTTTCTTT. It yields the protein CSVGRQAEAFF. Complete variable domain (other parts from reference TRBV29-1 and TRBJ1-1): SAVISQKPSRDICQRGTSLTIQCQVDSQVTMMFWYRQQPGQSLTLIATANQGSEATYESGFVIDKFPISRPNLTFSTLTVSNMSPEDSSIYLCSVGRQAEAFFGQGTRLTVV.

This clonotype was counted only a few times. This chain joins TRBV11-2 and TRBJ2-2; a possible D gene is TRBD1 (7 bases). Germline CDR1 SGHAT, CDR2 FQNNGV. The V gene lost 1 base and the J gene lost 0 bases, with 9 bases spanning the gap. The CDR3 runs 16 residues. The CDR3 loop is CASSLVRGANTGELFF. CDR3 nucleotides: TGTGCCAGCAGCTTAGTCAGGGGGGCGAACACCGGGGAGCTGTTTTTT.

At least ten counts were recorded for this clonotype. The V call is TRBV6-6, the J call TRBJ1-3, with 7 bases identical to TRBD1. The length of the CDR3 is 14 residues. J gave up 0 bases and V 5 bases, and 1 base lay outside the gene matches. Germline V gene lookup returns CDR1 MNHNY and CDR2 SVGAGI (reference sequence). The CDR3 DNA sequence: TGTGCCAGCAGTCGGGACAGCTCTGGAAACACCATATATTTT. It codes for CASSRDSSGNTIYF.

The V and J genes are TRBV6-1 and TRBJ1-2; D gene ambiguous. Germline V gives CDR1 MNHNS, CDR2 SASEGT. V lost 11 bases to trimming and J lost 8 bases, with 18 bases between them. The CDR3 is made up of 12 amino acids. CDR3 protein: CAPREAKMGYTF. The CDR3, as DNA: TGTGCCCCGCGGGAAGCAAAAATGGGCTACACCTTC.

This clonotype was recorded at least ten times. J is TRBJ1-1 and V is TRBV12-3 or TRBV12-4; weak D call: TRBD1 (5 bases). The length of the CDR3 is 14 residues. V lost 4 bases and J 1 base, leaving 10 bases between the germline ends. The CDR3 sequence is CASSSVRANTEAFF. As DNA, the CDR3 is TGTGCCAGCAGTTCAGTCAGGGCGAACACTGAAGCTTTCTTT.

This clonotype was counted a few times. The genes are TRBV5-1 and TRBJ1-1, with D perhaps TRBD1 (5 bases). Per the germline V gene, CDR1 is SGHRS and CDR2 is YFSETQ. CDR3 length equals 14 residues. The germline V and J ends were trimmed by 0 bases and 3 bases, with 9 bases remaining between them. For the CDR3, the DNA is TGCGCCAGCAGCTTGGATCCAGGGTACACTGAAGCTTTCTTT. This translates into CASSLDPGYTEAFF.

Ten or more counts support this clonotype. This sequence joins TRBV4-1 and TRBJ2-6, with TRBD1 matching 7 bases. Germline V gene data show CDR1 as MGHRA and CDR2 as YSYEKL. The CDR3 extends over 21 amino acids. Trimming at V came to 1 base and at J to 2 bases, leaving 17 bases not matched to a gene. The CDR3 nucleotides read TGCGCCAGCAGCCAAGTAACGCAGGGGGTATGGGGGTATCCTGGGGCCAACGTCCTGACTTTC. Its protein is CASSQVTQGVWGYPGANVLTF.

This clonotype was seen only a few times. V is TRBV5-1 and J is TRBJ2-3, with 9 bases lining up with TRBD2. The ends lost 4 bases at V and 2 bases at J; junction bases unmatched: 2. This CDR3 is built from 14 residues. Per germline, CDR1 SGHRS and CDR2 YFSETQ. CDR3 DNA: TGCGCCAGCAGCCTAGCGGGGAACACAGATACGCAGTATTTT. Its translation is CASSLAGNTDTQYF.

This clonotype has more than one count but fewer than ten. The chain is built from TRBV12-3 or TRBV12-4 and TRBJ2-1; D tentatively fits TRBD1 or TRBD2 (5 bases each). Trimming removed 4 bases from V and 5 bases from J, with 18 bases in between. The CDR3 has 16 residues. Here the CDR3 reads CASSSRDRLLDNEQFF. The CDR3 DNA follows: TGTGCCAGCAGTTCCCGGGACCGTCTTTTGGACAATGAGCAGTTCTTC.

The chain uses TRBV10-3 and TRBJ2-7; no clear D. The germline CDR1 and CDR2 sequences are ENHRY and SYGVKD. This CDR3 has 13 amino acids. The germline V and J ends were trimmed by 9 bases and 0 bases, with 12 bases remaining between them. In DNA form, the CDR3 reads TGTGCCATTGCACCTAGGGTCTCCTACGAGCAGTACTTC. This sequence encodes CAIAPRVSYEQYF.